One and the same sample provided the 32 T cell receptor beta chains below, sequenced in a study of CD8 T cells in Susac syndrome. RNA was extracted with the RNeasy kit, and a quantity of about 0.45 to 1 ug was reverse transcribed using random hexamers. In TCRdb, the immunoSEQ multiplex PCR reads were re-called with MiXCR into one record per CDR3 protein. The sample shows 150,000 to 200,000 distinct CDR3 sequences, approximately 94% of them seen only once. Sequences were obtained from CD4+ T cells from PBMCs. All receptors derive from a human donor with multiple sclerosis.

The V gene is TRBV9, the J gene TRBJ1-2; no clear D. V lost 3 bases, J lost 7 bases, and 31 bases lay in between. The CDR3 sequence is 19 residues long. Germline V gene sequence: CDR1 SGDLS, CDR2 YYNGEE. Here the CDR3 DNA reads TGTGCCAGCAGCGCTCGGAAGGTGAGGGCCCCCCAAGAAGGACCTGGCTACACCTTC. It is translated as CASSARKVRAPQEGPGYTF.

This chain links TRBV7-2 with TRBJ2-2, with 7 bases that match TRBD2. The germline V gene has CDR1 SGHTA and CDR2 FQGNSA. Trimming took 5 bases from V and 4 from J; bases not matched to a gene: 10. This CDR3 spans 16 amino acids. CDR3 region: CASSHPSGQVTGELFF. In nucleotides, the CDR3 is TGTGCCAGCAGCCATCCTAGCGGTCAGGTCACCGGGGAGCTGTTTTTT.

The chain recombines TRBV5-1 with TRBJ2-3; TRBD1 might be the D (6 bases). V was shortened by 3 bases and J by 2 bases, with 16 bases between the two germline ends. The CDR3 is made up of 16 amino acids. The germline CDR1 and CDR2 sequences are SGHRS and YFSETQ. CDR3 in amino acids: CASSSDRGGHTDTQYF. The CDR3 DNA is TGCGCCAGCAGCTCCGACCGAGGGGGTCACACAGATACGCAGTATTTT.

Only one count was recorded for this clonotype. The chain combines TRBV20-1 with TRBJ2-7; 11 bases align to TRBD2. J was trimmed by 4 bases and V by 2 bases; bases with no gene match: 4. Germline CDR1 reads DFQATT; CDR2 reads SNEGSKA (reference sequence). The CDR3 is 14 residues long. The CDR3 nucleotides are TGCAGTGCTAGACTACTAGCGGGAGCTTACGAGCAGTACTTC. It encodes CSARLLAGAYEQYF.

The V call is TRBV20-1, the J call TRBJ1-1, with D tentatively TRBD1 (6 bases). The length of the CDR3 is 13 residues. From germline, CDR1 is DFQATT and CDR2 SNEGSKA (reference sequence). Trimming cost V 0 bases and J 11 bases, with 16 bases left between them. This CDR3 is CSARDPSGAGAFF. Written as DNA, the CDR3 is TGCAGTGCTAGAGATCCCTCAGGGGCAGGGGCTTTCTTT.

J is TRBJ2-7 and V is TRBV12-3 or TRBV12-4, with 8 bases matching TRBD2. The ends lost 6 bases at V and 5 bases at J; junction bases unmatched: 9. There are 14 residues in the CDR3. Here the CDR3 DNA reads TGTGCCAGCAGAAGGGGACTAGAGGGAAACGAGCAGTACTTC. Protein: CASRRGLEGNEQYF.

As DNA, the CDR3 is TGTGCCAGCAGTTTATTAGGAAGGGACGTAGATACGCAGTATTTT. Translating gives CASSLLGRDVDTQYF. The rearrangement joins TRBV27 to TRBJ2-3, with D perhaps matching TRBD1 or TRBD2 (5 bases each). Germline CDR1 and CDR2: MNHEY and SMNVEV (reference sequence). The V gene lost 1 base and the J gene lost 5 bases, with 13 bases spanning the gap. The CDR3 has 15 residues.

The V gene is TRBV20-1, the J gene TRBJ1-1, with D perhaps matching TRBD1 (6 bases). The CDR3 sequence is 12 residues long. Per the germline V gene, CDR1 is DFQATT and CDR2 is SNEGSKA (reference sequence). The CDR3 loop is CRLEGDGIEAFF. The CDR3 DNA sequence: TGCAGATTGGAGGGGGATGGGATCGAAGCTTTCTTT.

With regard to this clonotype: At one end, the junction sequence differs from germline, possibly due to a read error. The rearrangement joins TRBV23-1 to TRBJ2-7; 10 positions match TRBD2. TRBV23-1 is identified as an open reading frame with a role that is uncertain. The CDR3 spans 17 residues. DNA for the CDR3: TGCGCCAGCAGTCTAATAGGGCTAGCGGGAGTTGCCCACGAGCAGTGCTTC. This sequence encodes CASSLIGLAGVAHEQCF.

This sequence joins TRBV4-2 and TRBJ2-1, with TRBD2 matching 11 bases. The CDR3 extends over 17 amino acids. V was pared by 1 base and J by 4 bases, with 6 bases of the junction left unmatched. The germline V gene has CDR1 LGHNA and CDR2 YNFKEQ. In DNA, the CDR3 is TGTGCCAGCAGCCAAGGTCTGGGGACTAGCGGTTACAATGAGCAGTTCTTC. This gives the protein CASSQGLGTSGYNEQFF.

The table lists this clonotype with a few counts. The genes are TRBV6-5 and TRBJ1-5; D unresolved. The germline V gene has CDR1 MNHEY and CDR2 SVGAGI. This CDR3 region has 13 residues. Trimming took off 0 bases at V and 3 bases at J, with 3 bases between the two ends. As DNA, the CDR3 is TGTGCCAGCAGTTACTCCACCAATCAGCCCCAGCATTTT. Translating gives CASSYSTNQPQHF.

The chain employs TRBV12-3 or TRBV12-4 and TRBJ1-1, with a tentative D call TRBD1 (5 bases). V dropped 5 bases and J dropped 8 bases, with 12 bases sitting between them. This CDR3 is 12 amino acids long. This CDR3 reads CASSRQRYEAFF. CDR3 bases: TGTGCCAGCAGTCGACAGCGTTACGAAGCTTTCTTT.

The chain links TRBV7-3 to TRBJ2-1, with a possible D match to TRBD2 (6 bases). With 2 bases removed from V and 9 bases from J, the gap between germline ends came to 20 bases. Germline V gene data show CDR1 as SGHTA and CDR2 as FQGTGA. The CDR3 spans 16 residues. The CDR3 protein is CASSLQSLAEGGEQFF. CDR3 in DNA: TGTGCCAGCAGCTTACAAAGTTTAGCGGAGGGCGGTGAGCAGTTCTTC. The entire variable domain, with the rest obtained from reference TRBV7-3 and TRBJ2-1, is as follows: GAGVSQTPSNKVTEKGKYVELRCDPISGHTALYWYRQSLGQGPEFLIYFQGTGAADDSGLPNDRFFAVRPEGSVSTLKIQRTERGDSAVYLCASSLQSLAEGGEQFFGPGTRLTVL.

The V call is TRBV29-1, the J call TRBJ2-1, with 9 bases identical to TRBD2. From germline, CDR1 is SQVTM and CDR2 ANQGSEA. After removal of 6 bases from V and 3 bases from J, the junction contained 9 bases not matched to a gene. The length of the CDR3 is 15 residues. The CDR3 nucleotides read TGCAGCGTGCCAACGGGTAGCGGGAGCTACAATGAGCAGTTCTTC. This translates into CSVPTGSGSYNEQFF.

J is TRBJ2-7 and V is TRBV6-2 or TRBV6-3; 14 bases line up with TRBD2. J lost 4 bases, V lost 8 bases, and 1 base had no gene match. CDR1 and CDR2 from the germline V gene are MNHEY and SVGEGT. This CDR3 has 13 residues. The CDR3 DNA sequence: TGTGCCAGCGGGACTAGCGGGAGATACGAGCAGTACTTC. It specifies CASGTSGRYEQYF.

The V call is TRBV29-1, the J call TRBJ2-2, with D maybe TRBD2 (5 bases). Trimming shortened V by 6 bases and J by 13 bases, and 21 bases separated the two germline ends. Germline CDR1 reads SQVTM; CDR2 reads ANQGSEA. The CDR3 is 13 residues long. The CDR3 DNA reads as TGCAGCGTCGGAAATCAAGGACTCGCGGGGCTGTTTTTT. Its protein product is CSVGNQGLAGLFF.

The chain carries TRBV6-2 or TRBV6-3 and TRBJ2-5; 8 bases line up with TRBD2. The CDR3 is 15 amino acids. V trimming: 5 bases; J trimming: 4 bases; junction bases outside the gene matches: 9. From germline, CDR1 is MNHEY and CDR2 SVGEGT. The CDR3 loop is CASSQREMGAETQYF. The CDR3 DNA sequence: TGTGCCAGCAGTCAGCGGGAGATGGGAGCAGAGACCCAGTACTTC.

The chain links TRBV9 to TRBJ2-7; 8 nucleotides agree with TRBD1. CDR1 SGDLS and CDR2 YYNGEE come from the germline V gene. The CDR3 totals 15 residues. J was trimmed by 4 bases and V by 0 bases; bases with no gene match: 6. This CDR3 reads CASSVGTGREYEQYF. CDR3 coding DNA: TGTGCCAGCAGCGTAGGGACAGGGCGGGAATACGAGCAGTACTTC.

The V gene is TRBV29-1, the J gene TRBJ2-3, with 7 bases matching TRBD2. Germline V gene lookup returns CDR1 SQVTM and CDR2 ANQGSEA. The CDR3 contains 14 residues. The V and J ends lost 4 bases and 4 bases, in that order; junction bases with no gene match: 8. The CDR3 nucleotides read TGCAGCGTTGTGGGGGAGGGCCCGTCAGATACGCAGTATTTT. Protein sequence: CSVVGEGPSDTQYF.

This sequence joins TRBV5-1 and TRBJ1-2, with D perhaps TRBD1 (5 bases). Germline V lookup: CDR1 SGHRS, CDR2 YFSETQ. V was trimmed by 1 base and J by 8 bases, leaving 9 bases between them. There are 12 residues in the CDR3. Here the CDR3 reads CASSLTGPGYTF. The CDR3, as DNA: TGCGCCAGCAGCTTGACGGGGCCCGGCTACACCTTC. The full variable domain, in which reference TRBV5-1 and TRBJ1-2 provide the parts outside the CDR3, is KAGVTQTPRYLIKTRGQQVTLSCSPISGHRSVSWYQQTPGQGLQFLFEYFSETQRNKGNFPGRFSGRQFSNSRSEMNVSTLELGDSALYLCASSLTGPGYTFGSGTRLTVV.

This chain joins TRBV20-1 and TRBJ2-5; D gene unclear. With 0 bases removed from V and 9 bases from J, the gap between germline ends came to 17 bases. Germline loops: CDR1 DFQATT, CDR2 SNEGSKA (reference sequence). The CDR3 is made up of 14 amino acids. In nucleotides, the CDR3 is TGCAGTGCTAGAGATGTAGCCCCCAGAGGAGCCCAGTACTTC. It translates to CSARDVAPRGAQYF.

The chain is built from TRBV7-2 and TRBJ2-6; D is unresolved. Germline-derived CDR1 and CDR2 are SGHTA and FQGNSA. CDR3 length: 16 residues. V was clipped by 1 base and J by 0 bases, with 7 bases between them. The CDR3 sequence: CASSLVGSSGANVLTF. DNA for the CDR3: TGTGCCAGCAGCTTAGTAGGCAGCTCTGGGGCCAACGTCCTGACTTTC.

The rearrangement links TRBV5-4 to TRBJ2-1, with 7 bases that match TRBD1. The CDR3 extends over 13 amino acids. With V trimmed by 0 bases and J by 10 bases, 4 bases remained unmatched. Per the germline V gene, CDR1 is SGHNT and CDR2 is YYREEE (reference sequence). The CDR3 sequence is CASSLDQDREQFF. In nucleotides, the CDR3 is TGTGCCAGCAGCTTGGACCAGGACAGGGAGCAGTTCTTC. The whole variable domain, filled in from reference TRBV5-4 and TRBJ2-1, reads ETGVTQSPTHLIKTRGQQVTLRCSSQSGHNTVSWYQQALGQGPQFIFQYYREEENGRGNFPPRFSGLQFPNYSSELNVNALELDDSALYLCASSLDQDREQFFGPGTRLTVL.

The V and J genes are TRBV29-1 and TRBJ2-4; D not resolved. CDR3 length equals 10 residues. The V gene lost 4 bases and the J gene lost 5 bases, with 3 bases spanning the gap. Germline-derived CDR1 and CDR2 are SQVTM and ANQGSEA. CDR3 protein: CSVVENIQYF. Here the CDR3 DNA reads TGCAGCGTTGTGGAAAACATTCAGTACTTC.

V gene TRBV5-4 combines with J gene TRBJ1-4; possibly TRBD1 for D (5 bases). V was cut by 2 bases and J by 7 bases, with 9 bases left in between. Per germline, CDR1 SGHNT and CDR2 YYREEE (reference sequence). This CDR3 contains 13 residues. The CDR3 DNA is TGTGCCAGCAGCTTCGGAAGGGGTGAAAAACTGTTTTTT. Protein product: CASSFGRGEKLFF.

The CDR3 is CASSPSRAYVSGEQFF. The DNA for the CDR3 is TGTGCCAGCTCACCCTCTAGGGCCTACGTAAGTGGTGAGCAGTTCTTC. The rearrangement joins TRBV18 to TRBJ2-1; D remains unclear. Germline values: CDR1 KGHSH, CDR2 LQKENI. The CDR3 loop spans 16 amino acids. V gave up 3 bases and J gave up 9 bases, with 21 bases separating them.

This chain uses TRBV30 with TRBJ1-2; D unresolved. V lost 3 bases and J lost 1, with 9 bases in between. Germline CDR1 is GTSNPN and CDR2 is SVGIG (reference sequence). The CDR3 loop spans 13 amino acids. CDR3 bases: TGTGCCTGGAGGACACCTAATAACTATGGCTACACCTTC. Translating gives CAWRTPNNYGYTF.

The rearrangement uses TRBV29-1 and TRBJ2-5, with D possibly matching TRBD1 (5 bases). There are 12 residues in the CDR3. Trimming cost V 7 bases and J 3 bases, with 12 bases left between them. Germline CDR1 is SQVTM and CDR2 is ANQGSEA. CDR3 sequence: CSASIGEETQYF. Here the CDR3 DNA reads TGCAGCGCCTCAATAGGGGAAGAGACCCAGTACTTC.

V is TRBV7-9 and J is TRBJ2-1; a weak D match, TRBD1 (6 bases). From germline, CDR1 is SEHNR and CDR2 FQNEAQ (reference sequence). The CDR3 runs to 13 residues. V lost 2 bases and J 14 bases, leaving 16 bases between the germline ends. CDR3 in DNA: TGTGCCAGCAGCTTATACACAGGGTCTGAAAAGTTCTTC. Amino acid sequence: CASSLYTGSEKFF.

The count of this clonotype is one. The CDR3 protein is CASSSGRAGDTQYF. CDR3 nucleotide sequence: TGTGCCAGCAGTTCAGGCAGGGCCGGAGATACGCAGTATTTT. The chain couples TRBV2 to TRBJ2-3; perhaps TRBD1 as D (5 bases). The CDR3 contains 14 residues. The germline V gene encodes CDR1 SNHLY and CDR2 FYNNEI. The V end lost 5 bases, the J end lost 5 bases, and 14 bases lay between the germline ends.

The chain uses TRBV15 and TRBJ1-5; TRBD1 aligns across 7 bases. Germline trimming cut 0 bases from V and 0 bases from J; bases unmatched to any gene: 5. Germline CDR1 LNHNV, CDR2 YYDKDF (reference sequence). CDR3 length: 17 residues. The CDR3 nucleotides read TGTGCCACCAGCAGAGATCGACAGGGCGTTAGCAATCAGCCCCAGCATTTT. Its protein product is CATSRDRQGVSNQPQHF.

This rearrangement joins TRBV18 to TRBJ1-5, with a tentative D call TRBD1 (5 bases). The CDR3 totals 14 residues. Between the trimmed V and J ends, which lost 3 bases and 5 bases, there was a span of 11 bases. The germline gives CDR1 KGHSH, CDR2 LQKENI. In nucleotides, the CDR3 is TGTGCCAGCTCACCGGGGCCTACACATCAGCCCCAGCATTTT. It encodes CASSPGPTHQPQHF.